This T cell receptor beta chain was documented in a study of cytomegalovirus exposure and HLA in healthy donors. The study ran its PCR with 60 Vbeta and 13 Jbeta primers. TCRdb keeps only in-frame clones here, not all; method: immunoSEQ multiplex PCR. The repertoire holds 30,000 to 40,000 clones, with 55% to 75% as singletons. The CDR3 spans 16 residues. Material for sequencing was PBMCs. The TCR was taken from a man in his thirties or forties in good health and CMV-seronegative. The chain uses TRBV21-1 and TRBJ2-2; the DNA was not used to check the table's D call, TRBD1. TRBV21-1 is given as a pseudogene. The CDR3 sequence: CASSPSGTGVIGELFF. The CDR3 bases are TGTGCCAGCAGCCCTTCCGGGACAGGGGTGATCGGGGAGCTGTTTTTT.